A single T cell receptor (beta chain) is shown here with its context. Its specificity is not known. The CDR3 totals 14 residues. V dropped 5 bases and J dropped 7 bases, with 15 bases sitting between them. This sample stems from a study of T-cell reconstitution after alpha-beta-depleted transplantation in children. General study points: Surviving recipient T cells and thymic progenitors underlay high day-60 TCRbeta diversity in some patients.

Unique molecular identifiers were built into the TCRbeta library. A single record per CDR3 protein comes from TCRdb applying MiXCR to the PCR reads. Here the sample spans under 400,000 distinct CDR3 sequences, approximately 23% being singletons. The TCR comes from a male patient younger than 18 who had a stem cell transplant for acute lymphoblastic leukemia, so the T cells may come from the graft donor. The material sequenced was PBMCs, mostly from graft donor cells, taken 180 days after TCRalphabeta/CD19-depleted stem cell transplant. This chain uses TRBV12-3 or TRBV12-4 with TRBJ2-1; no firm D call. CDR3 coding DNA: TGTGCCAGCAGTCTGACACCACCGCGGAATGAGCAGTTCTTC. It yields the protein CASSLTPPRNEQFF.